The 20 T cell receptor beta chains in this list originate from one sample, sequenced in a study of blood T cell repertoires in COVID-19. The assay was immunoSEQ multiplex PCR, and TCRdb's table has in-frame clones only and misses some. The sample yields under 250,000 clones, around 82% seen once. Sequencing was done on a sample of peripheral blood. All receptors come from a woman aged 65 to 85 with acute or convalescent COVID-19.

With respect to this clone: The sample holds other DNA sequences that translate to the same CDR3. The V call is TRBV10-1, the J call TRBJ2-1; 9 nucleotides line up with TRBD2. The germline V gene encodes CDR1 WNHNN and CDR2 SYGVQD (reference sequence). The CDR3 contains 14 residues. The V segment lost 4 bases and the J segment 7 bases; nucleotides outside the gene matches: 5. CDR3 region: CASSGLAGPNEQFF. CDR3 bases: TGCGCCAGCAGTGGGCTAGCGGGGCCGAATGAGCAGTTCTTC.

The rearrangement links TRBV20-1 to TRBJ2-1; 7 bases are shared with TRBD1. Trimming took 6 bases from V and 13 from J; bases not matched to a gene: 9. In germline, CDR1 is DFQATT, CDR2 SNEGSKA (reference sequence). The CDR3 runs 11 residues. The CDR3 coding sequence is TGCAGTGCCTTTTTTCGGGACAGACAGTTCTTC. As protein: CSAFFRDRQFF.

This chain's CDR3 is CASSLGGFNTEAFF. The DNA of the CDR3 is TGCGCCAGCAGCCTAGGCGGATTTAACACTGAAGCTTTCTTT. V usage is TRBV4-1 and J usage is TRBJ1-1, with D uncertain. V was cut by 4 bases and J by 2 bases, with 11 bases left in between. The CDR3 length is 14 residues. Germline loops: CDR1 MGHRA, CDR2 YSYEKL.

V usage is TRBV6-5 and J usage is TRBJ1-1, with 11 bases that match TRBD1. V lost 8 bases and J lost 4; bases outside the gene matches: 6. Germline lookup yields CDR1 MNHEY and CDR2 SVGAGI. The CDR3 is 14 residues long. This chain's CDR3 is CASDRDRGFTEAFF. CDR3 in DNA: TGTGCCAGCGATAGGGACAGGGGGTTCACTGAAGCTTTCTTT.

The chain recombines TRBV19 with TRBJ2-1, with D perhaps matching TRBD2 (6 bases). The CDR3 is 17 amino acids. Trimming cost V 2 bases and J 0 bases, with 14 bases left between them. Per germline, CDR1 LNHDA and CDR2 SQIVND (reference sequence). CDR3 sequence: CASSIMGGSSSYNEQFF. The CDR3, as DNA: TGTGCCAGTAGTATAATGGGGGGTTCAAGCTCCTACAATGAGCAGTTCTTC.

This clone was observed once. This chain connects TRBV15 to TRBJ2-7; no clear D. Trimming took 0 bases from V and 1 from J, leaving 16 bases between them. CDR3 length: 17 residues. CDR1 is LNHNV and CDR2 is YYDKDF in the germline V gene (reference sequence). The CDR3 DNA reads as TGTGCCACCAGCAGAGATTTGGGCGCTTCCAGTTCCTACGAGCAGTACGTC. The encoded protein is CATSRDLGASSSYEQYV.

About this clone itself: Other DNA variants within this sample encode the same CDR3. V is TRBV18 and J is TRBJ1-5; D might be TRBD1 (5 bases). The V end was cut by 3 bases, the J end by 5 bases, with 8 bases between. The CDR3 runs 13 residues. Germline V gene lookup returns CDR1 KGHSH and CDR2 LQKENI. The CDR3 sequence is CASSPGRDQPQHF. The CDR3 nucleotides are TGTGCCAGCTCACCGGGCAGGGATCAGCCCCAGCATTTT.

The V and J genes are TRBV2 and TRBJ2-7, with D tentatively TRBD1 (6 bases). Trimming removed 7 bases from V and 5 bases from J, with 15 bases in between. This CDR3 has 13 residues. Germline CDR1 is SNHLY and CDR2 is FYNNEI. The CDR3 bases are TGTGCCAGCAAACTATTAGGGGGAGACGAGCAGTACGTC. This sequence encodes CASKLLGGDEQYV.

The rearrangement links TRBV20-1 to TRBJ2-7; D might be TRBD1 (5 bases). V was trimmed by 3 bases and J by 5 bases, leaving 8 bases between them. The germline V gene encodes CDR1 DFQATT and CDR2 SNEGSKA (reference sequence). The CDR3 has 11 residues. CDR3 loop: CSASQGNEQYV. CDR3 sequence (DNA): TGCAGTGCTAGTCAGGGTAACGAGCAGTACGTC.

This chain links TRBV27 with TRBJ2-7; the match to TRBD2 covers 15 bases. The CDR3 contains 17 residues. Germline V gives CDR1 MNHEY, CDR2 SMNVEV (reference sequence). The junction had 13 bases not matched to a gene; V was cut back by 10 bases and J by 3 bases. CDR3 region: CATRTSGGALLVYEQYF. The CDR3 nucleotides read TGTGCCACCCGGACTAGCGGGGGGGCCCTCTTAGTCTACGAGCAGTACTTC.

The V gene is TRBV7-2, the J gene TRBJ2-7; 7 nucleotides align to TRBD1. After removal of 3 bases from V and 6 bases from J, the junction contained 8 bases not matched to a gene. The CDR3 has 14 residues. Germline CDR1 is SGHTA and CDR2 is FQGNSA. The CDR3 reads CASSFPGTEAEQYF. The CDR3 region has the DNA TGTGCCAGCAGCTTCCCTGGGACAGAAGCCGAGCAGTACTTC.

The chain recombines TRBV24-1 with TRBJ2-3, with TRBD2 as a possible D gene (7 bases). The CDR3 runs 15 residues. The germline V gene has CDR1 KGHDR and CDR2 SFDVKD. Trimming removed 6 bases from V and 1 base from J, with 13 bases in between. The CDR3 reads CATSSRGGGTDTQYF. Written as DNA, the CDR3 is TGTGCCACCAGTAGTAGGGGGGGCGGCACAGATACGCAGTATTTT.

This clone was picked up one time. This rearrangement joins TRBV4-2 to TRBJ1-1, with TRBD1 identical over 9 bases. The CDR3 runs 15 residues. With V trimmed by 1 base and J by 6 bases, 6 bases remained unmatched. Germline V lookup: CDR1 LGHNA, CDR2 YNFKEQ. CDR3 protein: CASSQGGQGGAEAFF. CDR3 sequence (DNA): TGTGCCAGCAGCCAAGGGGGACAGGGAGGCGCTGAAGCTTTCTTT.

This sequence joins TRBV24-1 and TRBJ2-5; D ambiguous. CDR3 length equals 14 residues. With 0 bases removed from V and 2 bases from J, the gap between germline ends came to 6 bases. Germline V lookup: CDR1 KGHDR, CDR2 SFDVKD. The CDR3, as DNA: TGTGCCACCAGTGATTTGCCCCCACAAGAGACCCAGTACTTC. This encodes CATSDLPPQETQYF.

This chain joins TRBV6-5 and TRBJ2-7, with D possibly TRBD2 on 6 matching bases. The germline V and J ends were trimmed by 5 bases and 7 bases, with 21 bases remaining between them. Germline V gene lookup returns CDR1 MNHEY and CDR2 SVGAGI. CDR3 size: 15 residues. CDR3 DNA sequence: TGTGCCAGCAGTAAGCTTATGAGCGACGCGGGAGAGCAGTACGTC. This gives the protein CASSKLMSDAGEQYV.

The J gene is TRBJ2-3, the V gene TRBV10-1; 12 bases are shared with TRBD2. V gave up 8 bases and J gave up 7 bases; unmatched junction bases: 7. The germline CDR1 and CDR2 sequences are WNHNN and SYGVQD (reference sequence). This CDR3 contains 14 residues. The CDR3 region has the DNA TGCGCCAGCTCGACTAGCGGGGGATCGAATACGCAGTATTTT. It codes for CASSTSGGSNTQYF.

J is TRBJ2-6 and V is TRBV19; 10 nucleotides align to TRBD1. CDR1 and CDR2 from the germline V gene are LNHDA and SQIVND (reference sequence). The CDR3 spans 19 residues. Trimming cost V 0 bases and J 0 bases; bases outside gene matches: 5. Here the CDR3 DNA reads TGTGCCAGTAGTATAGATGCGGGACAGGGGTACTCTGGGGCCAACGTCCTGACTTTC. This gives the protein CASSIDAGQGYSGANVLTF.

On this clone itself: The sample carries other DNA sequences with the same CDR3. This chain uses TRBV5-1 with TRBJ1-1, with D maybe TRBD1 (5 bases). The CDR3 is made up of 14 amino acids. Per the germline V gene, CDR1 is SGHRS and CDR2 is YFSETQ. V was cut by 1 base and J by 1 base, with 8 bases left in between. The DNA for the CDR3 is TGCGCCAGCAGCTTGACAGGACAGAACACTGAAGCTTTCTTT. Its translation is CASSLTGQNTEAFF.

The chain is built from TRBV5-8 and TRBJ2-7; tentatively, D is TRBD1 (6 bases). CDR1 is SGHTS and CDR2 is YDEGEE in the germline V gene. The CDR3 sequence is 13 residues long. The V end was cut by 0 bases, the J end by 7 bases, with 11 bases between. CDR3: CASSLGTDREQYF. CDR3 in DNA: TGTGCCAGCAGCTTGGGGACAGACAGGGAGCAGTACTTC.

The rearrangement joins TRBV11-2 to TRBJ2-3; D remains ambiguous. This CDR3 region has 11 residues. Germline values: CDR1 SGHAT, CDR2 FQNNGV. With 5 bases removed from V and 5 bases from J, the gap between germline ends came to 5 bases. The DNA of the CDR3 is TGTGCCAGCAGCCAAAAAGATACGCAGTATTTT. Translating it yields CASSQKDTQYF.